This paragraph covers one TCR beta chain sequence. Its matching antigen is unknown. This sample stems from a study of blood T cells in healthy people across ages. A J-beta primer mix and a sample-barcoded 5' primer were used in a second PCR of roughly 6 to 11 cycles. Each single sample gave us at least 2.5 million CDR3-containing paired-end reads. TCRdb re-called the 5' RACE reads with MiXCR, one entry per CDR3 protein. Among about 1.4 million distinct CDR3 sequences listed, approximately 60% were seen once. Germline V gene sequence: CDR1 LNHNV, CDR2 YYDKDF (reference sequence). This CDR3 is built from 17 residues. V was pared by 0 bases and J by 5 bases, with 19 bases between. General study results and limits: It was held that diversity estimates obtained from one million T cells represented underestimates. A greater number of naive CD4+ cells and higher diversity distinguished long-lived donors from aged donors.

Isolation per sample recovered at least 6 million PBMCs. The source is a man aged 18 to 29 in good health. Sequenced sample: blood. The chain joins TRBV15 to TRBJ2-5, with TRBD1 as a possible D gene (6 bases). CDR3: CATSRERTVGVVETQYF. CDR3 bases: TGTGCCACCAGCAGAGAAAGGACAGTCGGGGTTGTGGAGACCCAGTACTTC.